This T cell receptor (beta chain) is drawn from a study of human T cells and chemical hapten exposure. The time point here: pre-sensitization, week 0. Noted treatment: therapeutic diphenylcyclopropenone sensitization with weekly scalp DPC. TCRdb analysed the RACE reads with MiXCR anew, one entry per CDR3 protein. Of 250,000 or so distinct CDR3 sequences listed, around 7.7% are singletons. Germline V gene lookup returns CDR1 DFQATT and CDR2 SNEGSKA (reference sequence). Trimming cost V 3 bases and J 3 bases, with 12 bases left between them. This CDR3 is 13 amino acids long. V is TRBV20-1 and J is TRBJ2-7; D is uncertain. Sequencing was performed on whole blood, taken in connection with sensitization to the hapten diphenylcyclopropenone (DPC). This TCR was sampled from a man between 18 and 29 years old with alopecia areata. Some clones in this sample may be carry-over from other donors' samples. The chain's CDR3 is CSARGSQNYEQYF. CDR3 in DNA: TGCAGTGCTAGGGGCTCACAGAACTACGAGCAGTACTTC.